This entry lists 28 T cell receptor beta chains sequenced from one sample in a study of control samples from healthy donors and cancer patients. The repertoire was sequenced with immunoSEQ multiplex PCR; TCRdb's copy has only in-frame clones and lacks some. The table lists approximately 120,000 clones, around 92% of them singletons. Sequenced sample: PBMCs. The source is a man older than 75 with head and neck cancer.

This clone was observed a handful of times. The chain combines TRBV4-1 with TRBJ2-7; 15 bases match TRBD2. This CDR3 spans 15 amino acids. CDR1 and CDR2 from the germline V gene are MGHRA and YSYEKL. Losses at the gene ends were 4 bases for V and 9 bases for J; bases not matched to a gene: 7. Written as DNA, the CDR3 is TGCGCCAGCAGCCCAGGGACTAGCGGGAGGTTCGTGCAGTACTTC. It is translated as CASSPGTSGRFVQYF.

The chain is built from TRBV5-1 and TRBJ1-2; the D gene is possibly TRBD1 (6 bases). The germline V gene encodes CDR1 SGHRS and CDR2 YFSETQ. V was pared by 4 bases and J by 0 bases, with 22 bases between. The CDR3 runs to 18 residues. The DNA for the CDR3 is TGCGCCAGCAGCGGACCCCCGGAACAGGGCAACTCTAACTATGGCTACACCTTC. It specifies CASSGPPEQGNSNYGYTF.

This chain joins TRBV5-6 and TRBJ2-1, with 7 bases lining up with TRBD1. The germline V gene has CDR1 SGHDT and CDR2 YYEEEE. The CDR3 spans 15 residues. V was clipped by 0 bases and J by 6 bases; unmatched bases: 6. CDR3 DNA: TGTGCCAGCAGCTTGGAGACAGGGTCCCCCAATGAGCAGTTCTTC. It is translated as CASSLETGSPNEQFF.

The chain is built from TRBV7-2 and TRBJ2-2; 11 nucleotides align to TRBD2. Germline values: CDR1 SGHTA, CDR2 FQGNSA. This CDR3 spans 17 amino acids. V lost 5 bases to trimming and J lost 5 bases; unmatched junction nucleotides: 10. DNA for the CDR3: TGTGCCAGCAGCCTACTCTTAGCGGGAGGGAGGACCGGGGAGCTGTTTTTT. Residues: CASSLLLAGGRTGELFF.

V and J are TRBV6-5 and TRBJ2-2; no definite D call. Deletions cut 6 bases from V and 0 bases from J, with 8 bases between. There are 14 residues in the CDR3. Germline lookup yields CDR1 MNHEY and CDR2 SVGAGI. The CDR3 nucleotides are TGTGCCAGCAGCATTCTAGCGAACACCGGGGAGCTGTTTTTT. Translated: CASSILANTGELFF.

The chain uses TRBV9 and TRBJ2-7, with D maybe TRBD1 (6 bases). V lost 4 bases, J lost 3 bases, and 17 bases lay in between. The CDR3 sequence is 15 residues long. The germline gives CDR1 SGDLS, CDR2 YYNGEE. DNA of the CDR3: TGTGCCAGCAGCCCGAACAGGGCTTGGGACTACGAGCAGTACTTC. Amino acids: CASSPNRAWDYEQYF.

The chain has TRBV11-2 and TRBJ1-2; 9 nucleotides match TRBD1. This CDR3 is 13 amino acids long. Germline values: CDR1 SGHAT, CDR2 FQNNGV. The trim removed 5 bases at V and 7 bases at J, leaving 5 bases unmatched. CDR3: CASSPDRGIGYTF. Written as DNA, the CDR3 is TGTGCCAGCAGCCCGGACAGGGGAATTGGCTACACCTTC.

V usage is TRBV19 and J usage is TRBJ2-1; D call uncertain. The CDR3 runs 16 residues. Germline V CDR1 and CDR2: LNHDA, SQIVND (reference sequence). V gave up 0 bases and J gave up 4 bases, with 13 bases separating them. CDR3 sequence (DNA): TGTGCCAGTAGTATAGACCTCCCGGCCATATACAATGAGCAGTTCTTC. Translating gives CASSIDLPAIYNEQFF. The entire variable domain, with the rest obtained from reference TRBV19 and TRBJ2-1, is as follows: DGGITQSPKYLFRKEGQNVTLSCEQNLNHDAMYWYRQDPGQGLRLIYYSQIVNDFQKGDIAEGYSVSREKKESFPLTVTSAQKNPTAFYLCASSIDLPAIYNEQFFGPGTRLTVL.

The V and J genes are TRBV4-3 and TRBJ2-1; D is undetermined. Germline CDR1 is LGHNA and CDR2 is YSLEER. There are 15 residues in the CDR3. V was clipped by 1 base and J by 8 bases, with 15 bases between them. Here the CDR3 DNA reads TGCGCCAGCAGCCAAGCGGCAGCACAATTGTATGAGCAGTTCTTC. Protein product: CASSQAAAQLYEQFF.

The rearrangement uses TRBV3-1 (or the pseudogene TRBV3-2) and TRBJ2-7; D gene unclear. Germline V gene sequence: CDR1 LGHDT, CDR2 YNNKEL (reference sequence). The CDR3 totals 15 residues. Trimming removed 4 bases from V and 3 bases from J, with 16 bases in between. CDR3 protein: CASSPPRSRGYEQYF. The CDR3 nucleotides read TGTGCCAGCAGCCCCCCTAGATCACGAGGCTACGAGCAGTACTTC.

The gene calls are TRBV5-6 and TRBJ2-7; no reliable D call. Trimming took 0 bases from V and 2 from J, leaving 6 bases between them. The length of the CDR3 is 13 residues. Germline V gene sequence: CDR1 SGHDT, CDR2 YYEEEE. The CDR3 bases are TGTGCCAGCAGCTTGGCAGCCACCTACGAGCAGTACTTC. Translated, it gives CASSLAATYEQYF.

This chain uses TRBV7-8 with TRBJ1-6; D may be TRBD1 (5 bases). CDR1 and CDR2 from the germline V gene are SGHVS and FQNEAQ. The CDR3 spans 15 residues. V lost 5 bases, J lost 10 bases, and 18 bases lay in between. As DNA, the CDR3 is TGTGCCAGCAGCCAAGGAGGAGGGGTTGGATCACCCCTCCACTTT. This sequence encodes CASSQGGGVGSPLHF.

The chain joins TRBV5-1 to TRBJ1-1; D may be TRBD1 (6 bases). From germline, CDR1 is SGHRS and CDR2 YFSETQ. Trimming took 4 bases from V and 1 from J, leaving 8 bases between them. The CDR3 spans 13 residues. The CDR3 loop is CASSPTGNTEAFF. CDR3 coding DNA: TGCGCCAGCAGCCCGACAGGGAACACTGAAGCTTTCTTT.

This clone has just one count. The chain couples TRBV6-5 to TRBJ2-5; 7 bases line up with TRBD1. This CDR3 contains 14 residues. Per germline, CDR1 MNHEY and CDR2 SVGAGI. V gave up 5 bases and J gave up 5 bases; unmatched junction bases: 8. CDR3 amino acids: CASSRDRVSETQYF. The CDR3 region has the DNA TGTGCCAGCAGTAGAGACAGGGTCTCGGAGACCCAGTACTTC.

This chain uses TRBV7-9 with TRBJ2-1, with TRBD1 as a possible D gene (5 bases). CDR1 is SEHNR and CDR2 is FQNEAQ in the germline V gene (reference sequence). The CDR3 totals 18 residues. The ends were cut back, 5 bases at V and 5 bases at J, with 25 bases in the middle. CDR3: CASSPGIYAPHSNNEQFF. Written as DNA, the CDR3 is TGTGCCAGCAGCCCAGGGATTTATGCACCCCACAGCAACAATGAGCAGTTCTTC.

The chain has TRBV5-8 and TRBJ2-1, with 7 bases lining up with TRBD1. CDR3 length equals 16 residues. Germline V gene data show CDR1 as SGHTS and CDR2 as YDEGEE. V lost 0 bases and J lost 0; bases outside the gene matches: 3. CDR3 DNA sequence: TGTGCCAGCAGCTTGGAGTGGACAGGCTCCTACAATGAGCAGTTCTTC. Translated, it gives CASSLEWTGSYNEQFF.

The V call is TRBV7-2, the J call TRBJ2-1, with TRBD2 matching 8 bases. V lost 5 bases, J lost 6 bases, and 9 bases stayed unmatched. Germline CDR1 is SGHTA and CDR2 is FQGNSA. The CDR3 length is 15 residues. CDR3 DNA: TGTGCCAGCAGCACCCGAAGCGGGGGACCCAATGAGCAGTTCTTC. It codes for CASSTRSGGPNEQFF.

The chain combines TRBV6-5 with TRBJ1-1; D is possibly TRBD1 (5 bases). With 0 bases removed from V and 1 base from J, the gap between germline ends came to 12 bases. This CDR3 is built from 16 residues. CDR1 is MNHEY and CDR2 is SVGAGI in the germline V gene. The CDR3 DNA sequence: TGTGCCAGCAGTTACTCGGGACTAGGCTCGAACACTGAAGCTTTCTTT. Protein: CASSYSGLGSNTEAFF.

This clone has a handful of counts. This chain links TRBV12-5 with TRBJ2-7; 8 positions agree with TRBD1. Germline V gives CDR1 LGHNT, CDR2 FRNRAP. The CDR3 spans 13 residues. V was clipped by 1 base and J by 10 bases; unmatched bases: 6. CDR3 residues: CASGLADRGPQYF. DNA of the CDR3: TGTGCTAGTGGTTTGGCCGACAGGGGCCCTCAGTACTTC.

This chain connects TRBV12-5 to TRBJ2-7; 11 nucleotides match TRBD1. The CDR3 contains 14 residues. V was clipped by 6 bases and J by 5 bases; unmatched bases: 6. Germline V lookup: CDR1 LGHNT, CDR2 FRNRAP. CDR3 residues: CASGPGQGGHEQYF. The CDR3 coding sequence is TGTGCTAGTGGGCCGGGACAGGGGGGTCACGAGCAGTACTTC.

The chain couples TRBV21-1 to TRBJ1-1. TRBV21-1 is a recognized pseudogene. The CDR3 loop spans 15 amino acids. CDR3 sequence (DNA): TGTGCCAGCAGCGCGGGGGCAGGAGAAAACACTGAAGCTTTCTTT. It encodes CASSAGAGENTEAFF.

The V and J genes are TRBV3-1 (or the pseudogene TRBV3-2) and TRBJ1-2, with D hard to call. V lost 6 bases, J lost 5 bases, and 13 bases lay in between. CDR1 LGHDT and CDR2 YNNKEL come from the germline V gene (reference sequence). The length of the CDR3 is 13 residues. The CDR3 loop reads CASRPGVGYGYTF. CDR3 DNA: TGTGCCAGCAGGCCGGGAGTTGGATATGGCTACACCTTC.

This sequence joins TRBV6-2 or TRBV6-3 and TRBJ1-6, with TRBD1 identical over 7 bases. V lost 2 bases to trimming and J lost 7 bases; unmatched junction nucleotides: 8. This CDR3 comprises 16 residues. The germline gives CDR1 MNHEY, CDR2 SVGEGT. In DNA, the CDR3 is TGTGCCAGCAGTTACCCGACAGGGTTTACGAATTCACCCCTCCACTTT. It specifies CASSYPTGFTNSPLHF.

CDR3 sequence reads: CASSPGGADYEQYF. The CDR3, as DNA: TGCGCCAGCAGCCCGGGGGGGGCCGACTACGAGCAGTACTTC. The J gene is TRBJ2-7, the V gene TRBV5-1, with 8 bases identical to TRBD2. The ends lost 4 bases at V and 3 bases at J; junction bases unmatched: 6. Looked up from germline, CDR1 is SGHRS and CDR2 is YFSETQ. The CDR3 is 14 residues long.

Only a few counts were recorded for this clone. The chain has TRBV6-4 and TRBJ1-6; D unresolved. Germline assignment: CDR1 MRHNA and CDR2 SNTAGT. Trimming left V 4 bases short and J 5 bases short, with 6 bases between. This CDR3 spans 13 amino acids. CDR3 bases: TGTGCCAGCAGTGCCAGCGATAATTCACCCCTCCACTTT. Protein sequence: CASSASDNSPLHF.

This clone came up once. CDR3: CASSRIRGDRTINGYTF. CDR3 nucleotides: TGTGCCAGCAGCAGGATCCGGGGGGACAGAACTATTAACGGCTACACCTTC. The chain links TRBV3-1 (or the pseudogene TRBV3-2) to TRBJ1-2, with 7 nucleotides matching TRBD1. Trimming cost V 5 bases and J 8 bases; bases outside gene matches: 20. Germline CDR1 and CDR2: LGHDT and YNNKEL (reference sequence). The CDR3 consists of 17 residues.

This clone was detected only once. The chain couples TRBV4-1 to TRBJ2-1; possible D gene TRBD2, 5 bases. The CDR3 sequence is 14 residues long. Between the trimmed V and J ends, which lost 2 bases and 3 bases, there was a span of 8 bases. Germline CDR1 MGHRA, CDR2 YSYEKL. The CDR3: CASSQMAGYNEQFF. CDR3 nucleotides: TGCGCCAGCAGCCAAATGGCGGGCTACAATGAGCAGTTCTTC.

V usage is TRBV19 and J usage is TRBJ1-2, with D maybe TRBD1 (5 bases). The CDR3 has 15 residues. Germline V CDR1 and CDR2: LNHDA, SQIVND (reference sequence). Trimming removed 4 bases at V and 0 bases at J, with 12 bases between. The CDR3 here is CASSSQGFANYGYTF. As DNA, the CDR3 is TGTGCCAGTAGTAGCCAGGGATTCGCTAACTATGGCTACACCTTC.